A selection of T cell receptor beta chains follows, all from one sample in a study of early T cells in non-severe SARS-CoV-2 infection. MiXCR, applied by TCRdb to the 5' RACE reads, yields one record per CDR3 protein. The table includes about 59,000 distinct CDR3 sequences, roughly 13% detected once. The sample was whole blood, taken at baseline. All receptors derive from an adult who was a healthcare worker with PCR-confirmed SARS-CoV-2 infection or an uninfected control (not recorded which). Each CDR3 is given with its conserved first and last residue. D genes are given only for firm matches. Only part of the rows carry a size: once, few, many, or a class if the clone is expanded.

size | J | V | D | CDR3 | DNA
many | TRBJ2-1 | TRBV5-4 | TRBD2 | CASSLSGGSSNEQFF | TGTGCCAGCAGCCTTAGCGGGGGGTCCTCCAATGAGCAGTTCTTC
. | TRBJ2-1 | TRBV10-3 | TRBD2 | CAISETSGGNNEQFF | TGTGCCATCAGTGAGACTAGCGGGGGGAACAATGAGCAGTTCTTC
many | TRBJ2-5 | TRBV6-5 | . | CASSAWEAEETQYF | TGTGCCAGCAGTGCGTGGGAGGCCGAAGAGACCCAGTACTTC
few | TRBJ1-1 | TRBV14 | . | CASSQIHSRSTEAFF | TGTGCCAGCAGCCAAATCCACTCCCGGTCCACTGAAGCTTTCTTT
. | TRBJ2-2 | TRBV12-3/TRBV12-4 | . | CASSFFQGTTGELFF | TGTGCCAGCAGTTTTTTCCAGGGGACCACCGGGGAGCTGTTTTTT
many | TRBJ2-2 | TRBV29-1 | . | CSARTTTNTGELFF | TGCAGCGCCCGGACTACCACTAACACCGGGGAGCTGTTTTTT
. | TRBJ1-2 | TRBV7-9 | TRBD1 | CASSILGQLPSGHTF | TGTGCCAGCAGCATATTGGGACAGCTCCCATCTGGCCACACCTTC
. | TRBJ1-2 | TRBV5-5 | . | CASSLDAPTGPYGYTF | TGTGCCAGCAGCTTGGACGCCCCGACGGGCCCCTATGGCTACACCTTC
few | TRBJ2-5 | TRBV21-1 | . | CASNTGEDQETQYF | TGTGCCAGCAATACAGGGGAAGACCAAGAGACCCAGTACTTC
many | TRBJ1-2 | TRBV7-2 | . | CASSYDRFYGYTF | TGTGCCAGCAGCTATGACAGATTCTATGGCTACACCTTC
. | TRBJ1-4 | TRBV7-8 | . | CASSLVVRGGEKLFF | TGTGCCAGCAGCTTAGTAGTCAGGGGTGGCGAAAAACTGTTTTTT
. | TRBJ1-5 | TRBV6-1 | . | CASQGLQPQHF | TGTGCCAGCCAGGGATTGCAGCCCCAGCATTTT
. | TRBJ2-1 | TRBV30 | . | CAWSPGGNNEQFF | TGTGCCTGGAGTCCTGGCGGGAACAATGAGCAGTTCTTC
. | TRBJ2-5 | TRBV29-1 | TRBD1 | CSVKDRGEETQYF | TGCAGCGTCAAAGACAGGGGCGAAGAGACCCAGTACTTC
. | TRBJ2-2 | TRBV7-2 | . | CASSLSTWELFF | TGTGCCAGCAGCTTATCCACCTGGGAGCTGTTTTTT
. | TRBJ1-2 | TRBV4-3 | . | CASSREAHRGYGYTF | TGCGCCAGCAGCCGGGAGGCCCATCGGGGCTATGGCTACACCTTC
few | TRBJ2-7 | TRBV10-3 | TRBD2 | CAISDSGASYEQYF | TGTGCCATCAGTGATAGCGGGGCATCCTACGAGCAGTACTTC
. | TRBJ1-1 | TRBV28 | TRBD1 | CASAVQGAGGTEAFF | TGTGCCAGCGCCGTCCAGGGGGCGGGGGGCACTGAAGCTTTCTTT
. | TRBJ1-4 | TRBV7-2 | . | CASSRGGRANEKLFF | TGTGCCAGCAGCCGAGGCGGGCGGGCTAATGAAAAACTGTTTTTT
few | TRBJ2-7 | TRBV20-1 | TRBD1 | CSARARDRGFSYEQYF | TGCAGTGCTAGAGCTCGGGACAGGGGCTTCTCCTACGAGCAGTACTTC
. | TRBJ2-1 | TRBV20-1 | TRBD2 | CSARDMGGSKYNEQFF | TGCAGTGCTAGAGATATGGGCGGGAGTAAATACAATGAGCAGTTCTTC
few | TRBJ1-6 | TRBV18 | . | CASSPQGGNSPLHF | TGTGCCAGCTCACCACAGGGAGGGAATTCACCCCTCCACTTT
. | TRBJ2-5 | TRBV9 | TRBD2 | CASSSQAGTRIETQYF | TGTGCCAGCAGCTCCCAAGCGGGGACTAGAATAGAGACCCAGTACTTC
. | TRBJ2-7 | TRBV18 | TRBD2 | CASSPGNSGGLAYEQYF | TGTGCCAGCTCACCGGGTAATAGCGGGGGGCTGGCATACGAGCAGTACTTC
few | TRBJ2-5 | TRBV7-8 | TRBD2 | CASSFGLAGKETQYF | TGTGCCAGCAGCTTTGGACTAGCGGGAAAAGAGACCCAGTACTTC
. | TRBJ2-6 | TRBV27 | . | CASSLSTAGANVLTF | TGTGCCAGCAGCTTATCAACGGCTGGGGCCAACGTCCTGACTTTC
medium-sized | TRBJ2-1 | TRBV2 | . | CASNYPSGAYNEQFF | TGTGCCAGCAACTACCCTTCAGGGGCATACAATGAGCAGTTCTTC
. | TRBJ2-7 | TRBV19 | . | CASSMGLGYPAEQYF | TGTGCCAGTAGTATGGGGTTAGGGTATCCCGCCGAGCAGTACTTC
few | TRBJ1-3 | TRBV10-3 | TRBD1 | CAISESLGGKSGNTIYF | TGTGCCATCAGTGAGTCCCTAGGGGGCAAATCTGGAAACACCATATATTTT
many | TRBJ1-5 | TRBV27 | TRBD1 | CASKEGQYSNQPQHF | TGTGCCAGCAAGGAGGGACAGTATAGCAATCAGCCCCAGCATTTT